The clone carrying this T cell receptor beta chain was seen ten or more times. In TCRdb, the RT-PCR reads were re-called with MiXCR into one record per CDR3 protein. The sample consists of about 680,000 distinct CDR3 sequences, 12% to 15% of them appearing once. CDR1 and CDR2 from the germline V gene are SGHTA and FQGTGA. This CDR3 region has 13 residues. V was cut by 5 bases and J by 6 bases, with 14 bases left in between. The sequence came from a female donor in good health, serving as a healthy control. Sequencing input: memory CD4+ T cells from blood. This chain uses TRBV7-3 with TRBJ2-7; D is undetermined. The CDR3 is CASSPQGLGEQYF. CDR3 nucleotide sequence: TGTGCCAGCAGCCCCCAAGGTTTGGGCGAGCAGTACTTC.